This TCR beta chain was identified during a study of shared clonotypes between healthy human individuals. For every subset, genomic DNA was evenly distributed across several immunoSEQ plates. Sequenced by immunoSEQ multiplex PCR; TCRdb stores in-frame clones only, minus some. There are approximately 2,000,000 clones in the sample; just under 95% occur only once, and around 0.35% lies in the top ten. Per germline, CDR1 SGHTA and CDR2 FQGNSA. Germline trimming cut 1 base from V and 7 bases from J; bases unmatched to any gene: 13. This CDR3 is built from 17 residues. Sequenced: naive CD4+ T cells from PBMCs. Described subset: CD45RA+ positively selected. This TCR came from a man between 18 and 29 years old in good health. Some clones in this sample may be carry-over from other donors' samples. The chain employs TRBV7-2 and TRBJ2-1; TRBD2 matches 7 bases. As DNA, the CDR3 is TGTGCCAGCAGCTTAGAGGCCAGGACTAGGGTCAGGAATGAGCAGTTCTTC. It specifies CASSLEARTRVRNEQFF.